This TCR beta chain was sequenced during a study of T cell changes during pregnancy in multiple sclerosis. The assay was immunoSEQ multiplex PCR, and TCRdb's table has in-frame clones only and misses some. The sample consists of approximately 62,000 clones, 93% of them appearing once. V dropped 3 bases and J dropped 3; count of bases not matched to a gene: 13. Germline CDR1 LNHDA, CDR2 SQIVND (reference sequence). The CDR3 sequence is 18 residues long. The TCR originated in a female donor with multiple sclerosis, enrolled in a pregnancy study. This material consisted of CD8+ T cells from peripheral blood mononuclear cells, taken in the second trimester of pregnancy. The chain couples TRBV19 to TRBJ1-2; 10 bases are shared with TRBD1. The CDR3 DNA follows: TGTGCCAGTAGTATGTTCGGCTCGGGGGGGACAGGGGACTATGGCTACACCTTC. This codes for CASSMFGSGGTGDYGYTF.